These T cell receptor beta chains were read from a single sample in a study of shared clonotypes between healthy human individuals. Produced via immunoSEQ multiplex PCR; TCRdb's table is partial and in-frame only. The sample yields about 2.4 million clones, 93% seen once. Sequences were obtained from naive CD4+ T cells from PBMCs. Every receptor here comes from a man aged 18 to 29 in good health. Some clones in this sample may be carry-over from other donors' samples. Both conserved end residues are part of each CDR3. A D gene is named only where the DNA matches it firmly. Rows may omit the clone size; those that give it use once, few, many or a size class.

NA	TRBJ2-1	TRBV6-1	TRBD2	CASSGGGGHEQFF	TGTGCCAGCAGTGGCGGGGGGGGCCATGAGCAGTTCTTC
NA	TRBJ2-1	TRBV5-5	NA	CASSPTASYNEQFF	TGTGCCAGCTCCCCAACGGCCTCCTACAATGAGCAGTTCTTC
NA	TRBJ1-2	TRBV6-5	NA	CASRTQGSIYGYTF	TGTGCCAGCAGGACTCAGGGGTCTATCTATGGCTACACCTTC
NA	TRBJ2-1	TRBV18	NA	CASSPKPGSAFNEQFF	TGTGCCAGCTCACCGAAGCCGGGTAGCGCGTTCAATGAGCAGTTCTTC
NA	TRBJ2-1	TRBV7-2	TRBD2	CASSQIRLAEVSEQFF	TGTGCCAGCAGCCAAATACGACTAGCGGAAGTTTCTGAGCAGTTCTTC
NA	TRBJ2-1	TRBV6-5	TRBD1	CASAQGLYNEQFF	TGTGCCAGCGCACAGGGGCTCTACAATGAGCAGTTCTTC
NA	TRBJ2-2	TRBV27	NA	CASSLLASGELFF	TGTGCCAGCAGTTTACTGGCGTCCGGGGAGCTGTTTTTT
NA	TRBJ2-7	TRBV7-9	NA	CASSLVNYEQYF	TGTGCCAGCAGCTTAGTAAACTACGAGCAGTACTTC
NA	TRBJ2-7	TRBV18	NA	CASSTTYEQYF	TGTGCCAGCTCAACTACCTACGAGCAGTACTTC
NA	TRBJ2-2	TRBV19	TRBD1	CASNPGTGKWAGELFF	TGTGCCAGTAACCCCGGGACAGGGAAGTGGGCCGGGGAGCTGTTTTTT
once	TRBJ2-2	TRBV2	TRBD2	CASSEEAGGVGGELFF	TGTGCCAGCAGTGAAGAGGCGGGAGGGGTCGGCGGGGAGCTGTTTTTT
NA	TRBJ2-7	TRBV2	TRBD1	CASRSGQEWLEQYF	TGTGCCAGCAGGTCCGGACAGGAGTGGCTCGAGCAGTACTTC
NA	TRBJ1-2	TRBV30	TRBD1	CAWSPGGDYGYTF	TGTGCCTGGAGTCCAGGGGGGGACTATGGCTACACCTTC
once	TRBJ2-7	TRBV5-1	NA	CASSPGQPTYEQYF	TGCGCCAGCAGCCCGGGACAACCTACCTACGAGCAGTACTTC
NA	TRBJ2-6	TRBV11-1	TRBD1	CASSLHRGLGANVLTF	TGTGCCAGCAGCCTCCACAGGGGGCTGGGCGCCAACGTCCTGACTTTC
NA	TRBJ1-6	TRBV10-3	NA	CAISESQDSPLHF	TGTGCCATCAGTGAGTCCCAGGATTCACCCCTCCACTTT
NA	TRBJ1-1	TRBV5-1	NA	CASSPNRGRRDTEAFF	TGCGCCAGCAGCCCAAATCGGGGTAGGCGGGACACTGAAGCTTTCTTT
once	TRBJ2-5	TRBV6-5	NA	CASSYGTFQETQYF	TGTGCCAGCAGTTACGGGACTTTTCAAGAGACCCAGTACTTC
NA	TRBJ1-6	TRBV4-1	TRBD1	CASRRQGPSESPLHF	TGCGCCAGCAGGCGACAGGGGCCCTCCGAGTCACCCCTCCACTTT
NA	TRBJ2-3	TRBV7-3	NA	CASSLTNWDSSTDTQYF	TGTGCCAGCAGCTTAACTAATTGGGACTCCAGCACAGATACGCAGTATTTT
once	TRBJ2-4	TRBV4-1	NA	CASSQVTRGAKNIQYF	TGCGCCAGCAGCCAAGTAACTAGAGGGGCCAAAAACATTCAGTACTTC
NA	TRBJ2-2	TRBV5-1	NA	CASGPATNTGELFF	TGCGCCAGCGGCCCCGCGACGAACACCGGGGAGCTGTTTTTT
NA	TRBJ1-1	TRBV25-1	TRBD1	CASSELTGGASFTEAFF	TGTGCCAGCAGTGAACTCACAGGGGGCGCTTCTTTTACTGAAGCTTTCTTT
NA	TRBJ1-4	TRBV28	NA	CASGRFEAFLGKLFF	TGTGCCAGCGGACGGTTTGAGGCTTTCCTGGGAAAACTGTTTTTT
NA	TRBJ2-5	TRBV20-1	NA	CSASVDETQYF	TGCAGTGCTAGTGTGGACGAGACCCAGTACTTC
NA	TRBJ1-4	TRBV28	NA	CASRTVDTGKLFF	TGTGCCAGCAGAACAGTGGACACCGGAAAACTGTTTTTT
NA	TRBJ2-3	TRBV19	TRBD2	CASSISASGAPGDTQYF	TGTGCCAGTAGTATTTCGGCTAGCGGAGCCCCCGGGGATACGCAGTATTTT
NA	TRBJ1-1	TRBV5-1	TRBD1	CASSSLGQGNTEAFF	TGCGCCAGCAGCTCCCTTGGACAGGGAAACACTGAAGCTTTCTTT
once	TRBJ2-3	TRBV7-3	NA	CASSLQGSGNTQYF	TGTGCCAGCAGCCTACAGGGTTCCGGGAATACGCAGTATTTT
NA	TRBJ2-1	TRBV27	TRBD2	CASRSLADSSYNEQFF	TGTGCCAGCAGATCACTAGCGGATAGCTCCTACAATGAGCAGTTCTTC
NA	TRBJ2-7	TRBV6-5	TRBD1	CASTSNRGTYEQYF	TGTGCCAGCACCTCAAACAGGGGGACATACGAGCAGTACTTC
NA	TRBJ2-2	TRBV5-1	TRBD2	CASRVLAGGNTGELFF	TGCGCCAGCAGAGTGTTAGCGGGAGGGAACACCGGGGAGCTGTTTTTT
NA	TRBJ2-2	TRBV4-3	NA	CASSQAQSGYNTGELFF	TGCGCCAGCAGCCAAGCCCAAAGCGGGTATAACACCGGGGAGCTGTTTTTT
NA	TRBJ2-3	TRBV2	TRBD2	CASSWGSGGGGDTQYF	TGTGCCAGCAGCTGGGGGAGCGGGGGGGGCGGAGATACGCAGTATTTT
NA	TRBJ2-2	TRBV2	TRBD1	CATRGRGTGELFF	TGTGCCACCCGGGGCAGGGGGACCGGGGAGCTGTTTTTT
NA	TRBJ2-5	TRBV5-1	NA	CASSLNPAETQYF	TGCGCCAGCAGCTTAAACCCGGCAGAGACCCAGTACTTC
NA	TRBJ2-7	TRBV6-5	TRBD2	CASSSTGTSGPYEQYF	TGTGCCAGCAGTTCTACAGGGACTAGCGGCCCCTACGAGCAGTACTTC
once	TRBJ2-1	TRBV6-1	TRBD2	CASSGLAGGLGEQFF	TGTGCCAGCAGTGGACTAGCGGGGGGCCTGGGGGAGCAGTTCTTC
NA	TRBJ2-1	TRBV10-3	NA	CAISERGSYNEQFF	TGTGCCATCAGTGAGCGGGGGTCCTACAATGAGCAGTTCTTC
NA	TRBJ2-7	TRBV4-3	TRBD1	CASSQRAGTGGYEQYF	TGCGCCAGCAGCCAGCGAGCCGGGACAGGGGGCTACGAGCAGTACTTC
NA	TRBJ2-1	TRBV29-1	TRBD2	CSVPMRLAGDEQFF	TGCAGCGTTCCTATGCGACTAGCGGGAGATGAGCAGTTCTTC
NA	TRBJ2-1	TRBV25-1	NA	CASTGLGVNEQFF	TGTGCCAGCACCGGACTTGGGGTCAATGAGCAGTTCTTC
NA	TRBJ2-3	TRBV7-2	NA	CASSPGQASGQYF	TGTGCCAGCAGCCCGGGACAAGCCTCGGGGCAGTATTTT
NA	TRBJ2-1	TRBV29-1	NA	CSVVRPGYNEQFF	TGCAGCGTTGTGCGGCCAGGGTACAATGAGCAGTTCTTC